This T cell receptor beta chain was recovered during a study of T cell responses to AZD1222 COVID-19 vaccine. The V gene's germline CDR1 is LGHNA and CDR2 YNFKEQ. The V gene end was trimmed by 1 base and the J gene end by 1 base; junction bases not matched to a gene: 1. This CDR3 is built from 15 residues. Generated by immunoSEQ multiplex PCR, the TCRdb table keeps only in-frame clones and is missing some. Among 130,000 to 150,000 clones listed, just over 90% were seen once. This clone was seen a single time. Its antigen is still unknown. Study results and caveats: An increase in Spike-specific TCR breadth and depth was observed after two AZD1222 doses.

The V gene is TRBV4-2, the J gene TRBJ2-1; 7 nucleotides match TRBD2. The sequence was collected from an adult in good health. The material sequenced was peripheral blood, taken on day 0 of MenACWY control vaccination. In DNA, the CDR3 is TGTGCCAGCAGCCAAGGGGGGGGGTCCTACAATGAGCAGTTCTTC. Protein: CASSQGGGSYNEQFF.